The 21 T cell receptor beta chains reported below all come from one sample, sequenced in a study of identical twins (dated by TCRdb to about 2016). The library was obtained by 5' RACE. Sequencing relied on an Illumina HiSeq 2000. The public reads were reprocessed in TCRdb via fastp at Q25 and MiXCR, keeping in-frame beta chains. When rows share a CDR3 protein, they turn into one entry using the most common DNA and genes. In all, the sample holds 1.5 million to 2 million distinct CDR3 sequences, and around 29% of those were seen once. The ten largest clones add up to about 0.3% of the sample. Sequencing input: cord blood. The receptors shown here come from a newborn girl in good health.

This clonotype has only a few counts. V is TRBV2 and J is TRBJ2-7; no firm D call. V was trimmed by 1 base and J by 3 bases, leaving 13 bases between them. The germline V gene encodes CDR1 SNHLY and CDR2 FYNNEI. The CDR3 is 15 amino acids. The CDR3 loop reads CASSEGVAIDYEQYF. In DNA, the CDR3 is TGTGCCAGCAGTGAAGGGGTAGCCATAGACTACGAGCAGTACTTC.

This clonotype was recorded a few times. V gene TRBV5-1 combines with J gene TRBJ1-2, with 8 bases identical to TRBD1. The V gene end was trimmed by 6 bases and the J gene end by 6 bases; junction bases not matched to a gene: 4. This CDR3 spans 12 amino acids. Looked up from germline, CDR1 is SGHRS and CDR2 is YFSETQ. Here the CDR3 reads CASTPGGNGYTF. In DNA form, the CDR3 reads TGCGCCAGCACCCCAGGGGGCAATGGCTACACCTTC.

J is TRBJ2-1 and V is TRBV27, with D uncertain. The assigned J gene may be wrong: the sequence end matches TRBJ2-7 better. CDR3 length: 12 amino acids. From germline, CDR1 is MNHEY and CDR2 SMNVEV (reference sequence). This CDR3 is CASSRNSNEQYF. The CDR3 DNA reads as TGTGCCAGCAGCCGAAATTCCAATGAGCAGTACTTC.

On this clonotype: One end of the junction varies from germline; a read error may be responsible. The rearrangement joins TRBV20-1 to TRBJ1-2; 10 bases align to TRBD1. From germline, CDR1 is DFQATT and CDR2 SNEGSKA (reference sequence). The CDR3 totals 14 residues. The CDR3 region has the DNA TGCGGTGCTAGAGCGTCCGGGACAGGGGATGGCTACACCTTC. As protein: CGARASGTGDGYTF.

In this sample, this clonotype turned up a few times. V and J are TRBV28 and TRBJ2-3; 10 bases are a match to TRBD2. V lost 6 bases to trimming and J lost 0 bases; unmatched junction nucleotides: 9. CDR3 length: 17 amino acids. From germline, CDR1 is MDHEN and CDR2 SYDVKM. In nucleotides, the CDR3 is TGTGCCAGCAGCGGACTAGCGGAAGGCTCTAGCACAGATACGCAGTATTTT. Its translation is CASSGLAEGSSTDTQYF.

This clonotype has only a few counts. The rearrangement links TRBV5-5 to TRBJ1-2, with D perhaps matching TRBD1 (5 bases). This CDR3 comprises 17 residues. In germline, CDR1 is SGHKS, CDR2 YYEKEE (reference sequence). Trimming shortened V by 3 bases and J by 1 base, and 19 bases separated the two germline ends. The CDR3 reads CASSSRRQPTLNYGYTF. CDR3 in DNA: TGTGCCAGCAGCTCTCGACGACAGCCGACTCTTAACTATGGCTACACCTTC.

The chain employs TRBV10-3 and TRBJ2-2; maybe TRBD2 (6 bases). The V gene's germline CDR1 is ENHRY and CDR2 SYGVKD. The V end lost 6 bases, the J end lost 1 base, and 12 bases lay between the germline ends. The CDR3 has 15 residues. CDR3 nucleotides: TGTGCCATCAGCTTGGGGCGGGGGAACACCGGGGAGCTGTTTTTT. Translated: CAISLGRGNTGELFF.

This clonotype has a handful of counts. V is TRBV7-2 and J is TRBJ2-3; 8 bases are a match to TRBD2. Trimming cost V 5 bases and J 9 bases; bases outside gene matches: 16. The length of the CDR3 is 16 residues. CDR1 and CDR2 (germline): SGHTA, FQGNSA. The CDR3 coding sequence is TGTGCCAGCAGCCCTTGGCAAGGCGGGGGGTCTATGACGCAGTATTTT. It translates to CASSPWQGGGSMTQYF.

Only a few counts were recorded for this clonotype. This chain connects TRBV20-1 to TRBJ2-7; TRBD2 is a possible D gene (6 bases). Germline values: CDR1 DFQATT, CDR2 SNEGSKA (reference sequence). V was shortened by 3 bases and J by 3 bases, with 18 bases between the two germline ends. This CDR3 has 15 amino acids. The CDR3 here is CSARTLREGGYEQYF. CDR3 coding DNA: TGCAGTGCTAGGACCCTGCGGGAAGGTGGCTACGAGCAGTACTTC.

The chain uses TRBV9 and TRBJ1-2; TRBD1 might be the D (6 bases). The CDR3 length is 14 residues. V was clipped by 7 bases and J by 1 base, with 14 bases between them. Per germline, CDR1 SGDLS and CDR2 YYNGEE. CDR3 in DNA: TGTGCCAGCGGCTCAGGGGCGGGTAACTATGGCTACACCTTC. Translation gives CASGSGAGNYGYTF.

The chain links TRBV4-1 to TRBJ2-7; possible D gene TRBD1, 6 bases. Per the germline V gene, CDR1 is MGHRA and CDR2 is YSYEKL. Trimming pared 0 bases from V and 4 bases from J, leaving 16 bases between. The CDR3 spans 16 residues. CDR3 sequence: CASSQDGQGLIYEQYF. The CDR3 nucleotides are TGCGCCAGCAGCCAAGATGGCCAGGGGCTAATTTACGAGCAGTACTTC.

Only a few counts were recorded for this clonotype. The genes are TRBV12-3 or TRBV12-4 and TRBJ2-7; no reliable D call. This CDR3 region has 14 residues. Trimming left V 4 bases short and J 4 bases short, with 14 bases between. The CDR3 sequence: CASSSPPGLYEQYF. CDR3 in DNA: TGTGCCAGCAGTTCCCCCCCCGGATTATACGAGCAGTACTTC.

This clonotype has more than one count but fewer than ten. The chain joins TRBV20-1 to TRBJ1-2; a possible D gene is TRBD1 (6 bases). Germline values: CDR1 DFQATT, CDR2 SNEGSKA (reference sequence). The CDR3 contains 12 residues. The V end was cut by 3 bases, the J end by 6 bases, with 11 bases between. The CDR3, as DNA: TGCAGTGCTAGGTTGGCAGGGGATGGCTACACCTTC. Protein sequence: CSARLAGDGYTF.

The rearrangement joins TRBV28 to TRBJ1-5; 9 positions agree with TRBD1. CDR1 is MDHEN and CDR2 is SYDVKM in the germline V gene. The V and J ends lost 5 bases and 0 bases, in that order; junction bases with no gene match: 5. The CDR3 contains 16 residues. The DNA of the CDR3 is TGTGCCAGCAGTATGCGGGGACAGGGTAGCAATCAGCCCCAGCATTTT. Its translation: CASSMRGQGSNQPQHF. The variable domain in full, completed from reference TRBV28 and TRBJ1-5, reads DVKVTQSSRYLVKRTGEKVFLECVQDMDHENMFWYRQDPGLGLRLIYFSYDVKMKEKGDIPEGYSVSREKKERFSLILESASTNQTSMYLCASSMRGQGSNQPQHFGDGTRLSIL.

This clonotype has at least ten counts. The chain combines TRBV10-3 with TRBJ2-7, with D unresolved. Germline V gene sequence: CDR1 ENHRY, CDR2 SYGVKD. V was shortened by 2 bases and J by 2 bases, with 7 bases between the two germline ends. The CDR3 is 13 amino acids. The CDR3 loop reads CAISEPITYEQYF. The CDR3 region has the DNA TGTGCCATCAGTGAGCCAATAACCTACGAGCAGTACTTC.

The chain links TRBV3-1 to TRBJ2-1, with 9 bases that match TRBD2. CDR1 is LGHDT, CDR2 YNNKEL, per germline (reference sequence). This CDR3 comprises 16 residues. Germline trimming cut 3 bases from V and 5 bases from J; bases unmatched to any gene: 8. This chain's CDR3 is CASSHSGGPGHNEQFF. The CDR3 coding sequence is TGTGCCAGCAGCCACAGCGGGGGGCCCGGCCACAATGAGCAGTTCTTC.

The chain employs TRBV20-1 and TRBJ1-1; D is ambiguous. The V gene's germline CDR1 is DFQATT and CDR2 SNEGSKA (reference sequence). V was pared by 5 bases and J by 4 bases, with 11 bases between. The CDR3 loop spans 12 amino acids. The CDR3 nucleotides are TGCAGTGCTGCCGTGGGGTCCACTGAAGCTTTCTTT. Protein: CSAAVGSTEAFF.

This clonotype was seen a few times. V gene TRBV28 combines with J gene TRBJ2-5, with TRBD1 matching 7 bases. The end of the DNA fits TRBJ2-7 better, so the J call may be wrong. CDR1 and CDR2 from the germline V gene are MDHEN and SYDVKM. The CDR3 has 14 residues. CDR3 DNA: TGTGCCAGCAGTTTGACGACAGGGTGGCACGAGCAGTACTTC. Its protein product is CASSLTTGWHEQYF.

This clonotype was found a few times. V gene TRBV7-2 combines with J gene TRBJ1-4; D unclear. V was trimmed by 2 bases and J by 5 bases, leaving 9 bases between them. The CDR3 loop spans 14 amino acids. CDR1 and CDR2 (germline): SGHTA, FQGNSA. CDR3 region: CASSLRHRNEKLFF. CDR3 DNA: TGTGCCAGCAGCTTAAGGCACCGGAATGAAAAACTGTTTTTT.

The chain recombines TRBV5-4 with TRBJ2-1, with 10 bases matching TRBD2. Gene TRBJ2-7 matches the end of the DNA better, so the J call may be wrong. Germline CDR1 is SGHNT and CDR2 is YYREEE (reference sequence). The CDR3 spans 17 residues. CDR3 coding DNA: TGTGCCAGCAGCTGGAACTACAGCGGGGGGGCCTACAATGAGCAGTACTTC. Translation: CASSWNYSGGAYNEQYF.

This clonotype was seen many times. J is TRBJ1-2 and V is TRBV4-2; 10 bases agree with TRBD1. The CDR3 is 17 residues long. Trimming at V came to 2 bases and at J to 4 bases, leaving 10 bases not matched to a gene. Germline V CDR1 and CDR2: LGHNA, YNFKEQ. The CDR3 coding sequence is TGTGCCAGCAGCCAACCGGGGACAGGGGTAGGGAGCTATGGCTACACCTTC. Its translation is CASSQPGTGVGSYGYTF.